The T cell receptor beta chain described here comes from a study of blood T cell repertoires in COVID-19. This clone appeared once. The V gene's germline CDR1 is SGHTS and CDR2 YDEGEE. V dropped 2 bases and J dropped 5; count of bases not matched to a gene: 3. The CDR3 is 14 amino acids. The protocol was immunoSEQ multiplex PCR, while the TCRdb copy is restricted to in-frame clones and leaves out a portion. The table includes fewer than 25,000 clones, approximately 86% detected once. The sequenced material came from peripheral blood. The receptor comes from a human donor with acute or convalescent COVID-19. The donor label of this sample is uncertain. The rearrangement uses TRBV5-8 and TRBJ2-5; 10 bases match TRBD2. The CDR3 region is CASSLAGGSETQYF. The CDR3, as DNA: TGTGCCAGCAGCTTAGCGGGGGGGTCGGAGACCCAGTACTTC.